The sequence of this TCR beta chain was determined in a study of cytomegalovirus exposure and HLA in healthy donors. Study-wide results and limits: Most sequenced TCRs were rare (though some public TCRs occurred in many donors).

Trimming at V came to 5 bases and at J to 7 bases, leaving 12 bases not matched to a gene. The CDR3 covers 16 residues. Germline V gives CDR1 MNHEY, CDR2 SMNVEV (reference sequence). Comments on this clone: Its target is unknown.

The study ran its PCR with 60 Vbeta and 13 Jbeta primers. Assay used: immunoSEQ multiplex PCR; TCRdb lists only in-frame clones, some missing. Among 95,000 to 150,000 clones listed, over 70% were seen once. This TCR was recovered from a man aged 18 to 30 in good health and CMV-seropositive. This chain links TRBV27 with TRBJ2-7, with 12 bases lining up with TRBD2. The sample was PBMCs. The CDR3 nucleotides are TGTGCCAGCAGTCGCCGACTAGCGGGAGTATCACGGGAGCAGTACTTC. As protein: CASSRRLAGVSREQYF.